This TCR beta chain came from a study of T cell repertoires in cytomegalovirus infection. Study-level background: Well-studied HLA-B-restricted CMV epitopes were used in the study alongside recently identified HLA-C-restricted ones. Findings of the study overall: HLA-C-restricted CMV clonotypes gave the most frequent clonotype in two of eight donors. Carriers of CMV plus the relevant HLA were identified by cumulative public TCR beta family frequency.

The CDR3 has 13 amino acids. Trimming removed 7 bases from V and 4 bases from J, with 10 bases in between. Looked up from germline, CDR1 is KGHDR and CDR2 is SFDVKD. TCRdb re-called the reads with MiXCR, one entry per CDR3 protein. The sample includes 150,000 or so distinct CDR3 sequences, roughly a third of them seen just once. This clonotype was counted at least ten times. As yet, its antigen is unknown. Here the sequenced sample was CD8+ T cells from cultured PBMCs, taken from culture after CMV antigen stimulation. V and J are TRBV24-1 and TRBJ2-1; tentative D call: TRBD2 (6 bases). The TCR sequence derives from a human donor in good health (CMV status not recorded). Some clones in this sample may be carry-over from other donors' samples. In DNA form, the CDR3 reads TGTGCCACCAGCTTAGCGGATTACAATGAGCAGTTCTTC. Translation gives CATSLADYNEQFF.